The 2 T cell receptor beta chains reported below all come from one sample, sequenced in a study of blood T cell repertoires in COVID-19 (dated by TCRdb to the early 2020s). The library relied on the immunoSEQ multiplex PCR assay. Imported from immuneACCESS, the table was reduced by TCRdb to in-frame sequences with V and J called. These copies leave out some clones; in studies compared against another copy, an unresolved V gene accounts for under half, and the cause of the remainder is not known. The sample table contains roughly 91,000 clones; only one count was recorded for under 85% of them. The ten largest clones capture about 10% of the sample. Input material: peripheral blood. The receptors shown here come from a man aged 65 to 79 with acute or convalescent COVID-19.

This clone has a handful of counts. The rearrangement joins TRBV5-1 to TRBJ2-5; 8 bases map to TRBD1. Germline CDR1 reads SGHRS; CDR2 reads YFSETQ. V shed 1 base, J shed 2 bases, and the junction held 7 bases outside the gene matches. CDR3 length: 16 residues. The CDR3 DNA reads TGCGCCAGCAGCTTGAGTGGCAGGGGGCGGCAAGAGACCCAGTACTTC. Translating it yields CASSLSGRGRQETQYF.

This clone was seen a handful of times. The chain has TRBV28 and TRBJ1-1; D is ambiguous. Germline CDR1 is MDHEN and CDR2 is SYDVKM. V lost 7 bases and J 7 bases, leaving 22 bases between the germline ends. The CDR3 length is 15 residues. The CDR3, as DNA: TGTGCCAGCACCCTATCCCCGGGGTTTGAGGGTGAAGCTTTCTTT. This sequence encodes CASTLSPGFEGEAFF.